This is a list of T cell receptor beta chains from one sample in a study of post-analysis software for immune sequencing data. Each CDR3 protein is one row after TCRdb ran MiXCR on the PCR reads. The sample includes fewer than 700,000 distinct CDR3 sequences, roughly two fifths of them seen just once. The specimen was blood. Receptor source: a girl between 10 and 17 years old with multiple sclerosis. The CDR3 runs from the conserved cysteine through the conserved F or W. D genes are given only for firm matches. The listing skips clone size in some rows; elsewhere it reads once, few, many or a size class.

size	V	D	J	CDR3	DNA
NA	TRBV6-5	TRBD2	TRBJ2-1	CASRSASGGLNEQFF	TGTGCCAGCAGATCGGCTAGCGGGGGATTAAATGAGCAGTTCTTC
NA	TRBV2	NA	TRBJ2-3	CASRLESDTQYF	TGTGCCAGCAGGTTGGAGAGCGATACGCAGTATTTT
NA	TRBV4-1	NA	TRBJ1-5	CASSQDRIGSSNQPQHF	TGCGCCAGCAGCCAAGATCGGATAGGATCAAGCAATCAGCCCCAGCATTTT
NA	TRBV4-1	NA	TRBJ2-3	CASSQVGVGRGSTDTQYF	TGCGCCAGCAGCCAAGTCGGGGTAGGTCGGGGGAGCACAGATACGCAGTATTTT
NA	TRBV20-1	TRBD2	TRBJ2-3	CSAIFGGGTDTQYF	TGCAGTGCTATCTTCGGGGGGGGGACAGATACGCAGTATTTT
few	TRBV12-3/TRBV12-4	NA	TRBJ2-2	CASSLKATGELFF	TGTGCCAGCAGTTTGAAGGCGACCGGGGAGCTGTTTTTT
NA	TRBV4-1	NA	TRBJ2-2	CASSQGLGTGELFF	TGCGCCAGCAGCCAAGGTTTGGGGACCGGGGAGCTGTTTTTT
few	TRBV9	NA	TRBJ2-1	CASSVGGGGYNEQFF	TGTGCCAGCAGCGTAGGAGGGGGGGGCTACAATGAGCAGTTCTTC
NA	TRBV30	TRBD2	TRBJ2-7	CAWSSGAGLYEQYF	TGTGCCTGGAGTAGCGGGGCGGGATTGTACGAGCAGTACTTC
NA	TRBV10-1	TRBD2	TRBJ2-3	CASSDPGTSGKVPDTQYF	TGCGCCAGCAGTGACCCCGGGACTAGCGGGAAGGTCCCAGATACGCAGTATTTT
NA	TRBV6-5	TRBD1	TRBJ1-2	CASSYSGQRYYGYTF	TGTGCCAGCAGTTACTCGGGACAGCGCTACTATGGCTACACCTTC
NA	TRBV12-3/TRBV12-4	NA	TRBJ2-1	CANSLGRATYNEQFF	TGTGCCAACAGTTTAGGTAGGGCGACCTACAATGAGCAGTTCTTC
few	TRBV5-1	NA	TRBJ2-7	CASSLGNGLYEQYF	TGCGCCAGCAGCTTGGGGAACGGATTGTACGAGCAGTACTTC
few	TRBV4-1	NA	TRBJ1-5	CASSKVSGYSNQPQHF	TGCGCCAGCAGCAAAGTCTCAGGATATAGCAATCAGCCCCAGCATTTT
NA	TRBV19	NA	TRBJ2-3	CASSTGPFGTDTQYF	TGTGCCAGTAGTACCGGGCCCTTCGGGACAGATACGCAGTATTTT
NA	TRBV6-5	TRBD1	TRBJ1-1	CATLDPGQVRAFF	TGTGCCACCTTAGACCCGGGACAGGTGCGAGCTTTCTTT
few	TRBV12-3/TRBV12-4	TRBD2	TRBJ2-1	CASSLTSGTSYYNEQFF	TGTGCCAGCAGTTTAACCTCCGGGACTAGCTATTACAATGAGCAGTTCTTC
few	TRBV10-2	TRBD1	TRBJ2-3	CASEGALADTQYF	TGCGCCAGCGAGGGGGCCCTAGCAGATACGCAGTATTTT
few	TRBV7-2	NA	TRBJ2-7	CASSLHTFAYEQYF	TGTGCCAGCAGCCTACATACCTTTGCCTACGAGCAGTACTTC
NA	TRBV20-1	NA	TRBJ2-3	CSASRGGNTDTQYF	TGCAGTGCTAGCAGGGGTGGAAACACAGATACGCAGTATTTT
NA	TRBV29-1	TRBD1	TRBJ1-2	CSVSTDRVWNYTF	TGCAGCGTTTCAACTGACAGGGTATGGAACTACACCTTC
few	TRBV3-1	NA	TRBJ2-2	CASSQDRLNTGELFF	TGTGCCAGCAGCCAAGATCGTCTCAACACCGGGGAGCTGTTTTTT
NA	TRBV12-3/TRBV12-4	NA	TRBJ2-5	CASSFGEGTQYF	TGTGCCAGCAGTTTTGGGGAAGGGACCCAGTACTTC
NA	TRBV28	NA	TRBJ1-6	CASTDNSPLHF	TGTGCCAGCACTGATAATTCACCCCTCCACTTT
NA	TRBV6-5	NA	TRBJ1-2	CASSSQPAYGYTF	TGTGCCAGCAGCTCTCAGCCGGCCTATGGCTACACCTTC
once	TRBV5-1	NA	TRBJ2-3	CDSSLNVGDTDTQYF	TGCGACAGCAGCTTGAACGTTGGCGACACAGATACGCAGTATTTT
NA	TRBV12-3/TRBV12-4	NA	TRBJ2-3	CASGASGVARADTQYF	TGTGCCAGCGGCGCATCGGGAGTAGCTAGAGCAGATACGCAGTATTTT
NA	TRBV7-2	TRBD1	TRBJ2-3	CASSLRDRGQDTQYF	TGTGCCAGCAGCTTGAGGGACAGGGGGCAAGATACGCAGTATTTT
NA	TRBV6-5	TRBD1	TRBJ2-1	CASSSGQGARNEQFF	TGTGCCAGCAGTTCGGGACAGGGGGCGAGGAATGAGCAGTTCTTC
NA	TRBV27	NA	TRBJ2-6	CASGSWTGANVLTF	TGTGCCAGCGGTTCATGGACTGGGGCCAACGTCCTGACTTTC
few	TRBV10-3	NA	TRBJ2-3	CAISPEGGWVDTQYF	TGTGCCATCTCGCCGGAGGGGGGCTGGGTAGATACGCAGTATTTT
NA	TRBV7-2	TRBD1	TRBJ1-5	CASSLTGGAGNQPQHF	TGTGCCAGCAGCTTGACAGGGGGCGCTGGCAATCAGCCCCAGCATTTT
NA	TRBV6-4	NA	TRBJ2-1	CASSLRAENEQFF	TGTGCCAGCAGTCTGAGGGCGGAGAATGAGCAGTTCTTC
few	TRBV6-2/TRBV6-3	NA	TRBJ1-2	CASSTDGNYGYTF	TGTGCCAGCAGTACGGACGGAAACTATGGCTACACCTTC
once	TRBV6-5	NA	TRBJ1-1	CASKAHGTEAFF	TGTGCCAGTAAAGCCCACGGCACTGAAGCTTTCTTT
NA	TRBV12-3/TRBV12-4	NA	TRBJ2-1	CASSLGTLAFDYNEQFF	TGTGCCAGCAGTTTGGGGACACTAGCGTTTGACTACAATGAGCAGTTCTTC
few	TRBV5-1	NA	TRBJ2-7	CASSLEHSISYEQYF	TGCGCCAGCAGCTTGGAGCATTCGATCTCCTACGAGCAGTACTTC